What follows is one T cell receptor (beta chain) and its context. Clones were sequenced by immunoSEQ multiplex PCR, and TCRdb holds only the in-frame ones, with some missing. This table holds hundreds of thousands of clones, about 88% found once. Living in 24 US areas, the participants were between 18 and 89 years of age. Participants had their cohort set by participant-reported clinical history. The sample comes from a study of blood T cell repertoires in COVID-19. On the study more broadly: The samples span acute and convalescent COVID-19 from the United States, Italy and Spain. Sources were T cells, B-cell-depleted T cells, or PBMCs; the material itself was cDNA or gDNA.

V lost 1 base to trimming and J lost 5 bases, with 15 bases between them. Germline loops: CDR1 MRHNA, CDR2 SNTAGT. The CDR3 is 17 amino acids. Sequenced sample: PBMCs or T cells enriched from blood (not recorded which). The clonotype comes from a man younger than 40 with acute COVID-19. V gene TRBV6-4 combines with J gene TRBJ1-6; possible D gene TRBD1, 5 bases. CDR3: CASSDLALLRDNSPLHF. Written as DNA, the CDR3 is TGTGCCAGCAGTGACTTGGCCCTACTCAGGGATAATTCACCCCTCCACTTT.